This T cell receptor (beta chain) was obtained from a study of regulatory T cells in long-lasting Graves disease. Many counts were recorded for this clonotype. The antigen is unknown. Notes on the study in general: It was in persistent disease that TRBV28, TRBJ1-2 and TRBJ2-5 were favored.

Time point specified: newly diagnosed GD, antithyroid drugs for less than 3 months. Preparation of the TCR library used RNA extracted from PBMCs. The guidelines of the American Thyroid Association were the basis for diagnosing Graves' disease. Germline loops: CDR1 MNHNS, CDR2 SASEGT. The CDR3 contains 16 residues. The germline V and J ends were trimmed by 6 bases and 3 bases, with 20 bases remaining between them. Construction of the TCR beta libraries employed iRepertoire HTBI primers in conjunction with Arm-PCR of CDR3 regions. In the original analysis: Identification of gene segments yielded around 64 TRBV and roughly 15 TRBJ across samples. TCRdb analysed the multiplex PCR reads with MiXCR anew, one entry per CDR3 protein. The V and J calls follow TCRdb's processing rather than the paper's. The sample carries around 250,000 distinct CDR3 sequences, 18% recorded once. This sample also belongs to another study, concerning T cells in Graves' hyperthyroidism and ophthalmopathy.

V gene TRBV6-1 combines with J gene TRBJ1-2, with D perhaps matching TRBD1 (6 bases). This specimen consisted of peripheral blood mononuclear cells (PBMCs), obtained at new diagnosis, from a patient treated with antithyroid drugs. The source of this sequence is a woman in her 30s with Graves disease. CDR3 sequence reads: CASSSPLAGAYYGYTF. The CDR3 DNA is TGTGCCAGCAGCTCCCCCCTGGCAGGGGCCTACTATGGCTACACCTTC.